These 14 T cell receptor beta chains were all obtained from the same sample, sequenced in a study of blood T cell repertoires in COVID-19. The data were produced by immunoSEQ multiplex PCR, yet TCRdb's version contains in-frame clones alone and is incomplete. The sample carries about 200,000 clones, about four fifths recorded once. The sequenced sample consisted of PBMCs or T cells enriched from blood (not recorded which). These receptors were obtained from a woman between 50 and 59 years old who had been exposed to COVID-19.

This chain links TRBV5-5 with TRBJ1-5; D unresolved. The V end was cut by 3 bases, the J end by 0 bases, with 7 bases between. This CDR3 has 14 amino acids. The germline gives CDR1 SGHKS, CDR2 YYEKEE (reference sequence). CDR3 nucleotide sequence: TGTGCCAGCAGCTCGTCTAATAGCAATCAGCCCCAGCATTTT. It yields the protein CASSSSNSNQPQHF.

The gene calls are TRBV9 and TRBJ2-5; D unresolved. V was pared by 0 bases and J by 2 bases, with 8 bases between. This CDR3 has 14 residues. The V gene's germline CDR1 is SGDLS and CDR2 YYNGEE. In DNA, the CDR3 is TGTGCCAGCAGCGTAGCGCTCACTCAAGAGACCCAGTACTTC. This codes for CASSVALTQETQYF.

V is TRBV6-6 and J is TRBJ2-5; D remains unclear. Germline assignment: CDR1 MNHNY and CDR2 SVGAGI (reference sequence). CDR3 size: 12 residues. Trimming left V 5 bases short and J 5 bases short, with 9 bases between. CDR3 sequence reads: CASSHTRETQYF. The DNA of the CDR3 is TGTGCCAGCAGTCATACCCGGGAGACCCAGTACTTC.

The chain employs TRBV6-5 and TRBJ1-1; D is perhaps TRBD1 (5 bases). This CDR3 spans 13 amino acids. Germline values: CDR1 MNHEY, CDR2 SVGAGI. V gave up 4 bases and J gave up 2 bases, with 8 bases separating them. In DNA form, the CDR3 reads TGTGCCAGCAGTTGGGGCGGCAACACTGAAGCTTTCTTT. Translated, it gives CASSWGGNTEAFF.

In its sample, this clone was seen a few times. The rearrangement links TRBV2 to TRBJ1-1, with 10 bases identical to TRBD1. The germline gives CDR1 SNHLY, CDR2 FYNNEI. V lost 6 bases and J lost 4; bases outside the gene matches: 8. There are 15 residues in the CDR3. The CDR3 region is CASRTGQGKGTEAFF. In DNA, the CDR3 is TGTGCCAGCAGAACGGGACAGGGGAAGGGCACTGAAGCTTTCTTT.

The chain uses TRBV2 and TRBJ2-1, with a tentative D call TRBD2 (7 bases). Between the trimmed V and J ends, which lost 6 bases and 4 bases, there was a span of 13 bases. CDR1 and CDR2 from the germline V gene are SNHLY and FYNNEI. There are 14 residues in the CDR3. The CDR3 sequence is CASRGGGLYNEQFF. CDR3 sequence (DNA): TGTGCCAGCAGAGGGGGAGGGCTTTACAATGAGCAGTTCTTC.

The V gene is TRBV10-3, the J gene TRBJ2-7; TRBD1 matches 7 bases. With 9 bases clipped from V and 4 bases from J, the junction kept 6 bases outside the gene matches. From germline, CDR1 is ENHRY and CDR2 SYGVKD. CDR3 length equals 12 residues. The CDR3 protein is CAIRQGDYEQYF. Written as DNA, the CDR3 is TGTGCCATAAGACAGGGAGATTACGAGCAGTACTTC.

CDR3 sequence: CASSSDLAWSGELFF. In nucleotides, the CDR3 is TGTGCCAGCAGCTCAGATCTTGCTTGGTCCGGGGAGCTGTTTTTT. The chain recombines TRBV5-8 with TRBJ2-2; no definite D call. CDR3 length equals 15 residues. Per the germline V gene, CDR1 is SGHTS and CDR2 is YDEGEE. Deletions cut 3 bases from V and 6 bases from J, with 15 bases between.

The chain is built from TRBV5-4 and TRBJ2-3; 13 nucleotides align to TRBD2. The CDR3 is made up of 17 amino acids. Trimming took 4 bases from V and 2 from J; bases not matched to a gene: 7. Germline assignment: CDR1 SGHNT and CDR2 YYREEE (reference sequence). This chain's CDR3 is CASSPGGLAGVTDTQYF. For the CDR3, the DNA is TGTGCCAGCAGCCCGGGCGGACTAGCGGGGGTCACAGATACGCAGTATTTT.

About this clone: Within the sample, other DNA sequences also encode this same CDR3. The chain uses TRBV18 and TRBJ2-7; 7 bases are shared with TRBD2. Germline-derived CDR1 and CDR2 are KGHSH and LQKENI. The J segment lost 0 bases and the V segment lost 3 bases, leaving 2 bases of the junction unmatched. The CDR3 runs to 14 residues. The CDR3 sequence is CASSPGGSSYEQYF. CDR3 in DNA: TGTGCCAGCTCACCTGGCGGGAGCTCCTACGAGCAGTACTTC.

This clone was picked up one time. V gene TRBV28 combines with J gene TRBJ1-1; no firm D call. CDR1 is MDHEN, CDR2 SYDVKM, per germline. The CDR3 consists of 13 residues. Trimming pared 8 bases from V and 1 base from J, leaving 11 bases between. In nucleotides, the CDR3 is TGTGCCAGCCGATCCGGCGGGAACACTGAAGCTTTCTTT. It codes for CASRSGGNTEAFF.

The chain uses TRBV10-3 and TRBJ1-1; 8 nucleotides agree with TRBD1. Germline assignment: CDR1 ENHRY and CDR2 SYGVKD. Trimming cost V 8 bases and J 0 bases; bases outside gene matches: 5. The CDR3 length is 14 residues. CDR3 amino acids: CAIGQGGMNTEAFF. In DNA form, the CDR3 reads TGTGCCATCGGACAGGGTGGGATGAACACTGAAGCTTTCTTT.

The chain employs TRBV29-1 and TRBJ2-2; 7 bases agree with TRBD1. The CDR3 extends over 14 amino acids. Per the germline V gene, CDR1 is SQVTM and CDR2 is ANQGSEA. Germline trimming cut 6 bases from V and 4 bases from J; bases unmatched to any gene: 8. The CDR3 DNA follows: TGCAGCGTAGACTTGAACAGGGGCACCGGGGAGCTGTTTTTT. It is translated as CSVDLNRGTGELFF.

This rearrangement joins TRBV3-1 (or the pseudogene TRBV3-2) to TRBJ2-1, with TRBD1 matching 7 bases. J gave up 1 base and V 4 bases, and 1 base lay outside the gene matches. The CDR3 contains 14 residues. Germline values: CDR1 LGHDT, CDR2 YNNKEL (reference sequence). CDR3 sequence: CASSPQGSYNEQFF. The CDR3 coding sequence is TGTGCCAGCAGCCCACAGGGGTCCTACAATGAGCAGTTCTTC.